The sequence of this T cell receptor (beta chain) was determined in a study of coeliac disease. Notes on the study in general: Published gliadin-specific TRB sequences appeared in about 50% of the 18 coeliac samples, 1 of 6 controls. Largely private TRB repertoires meant most sequences were sample-unique.

Concerning this clone: What it binds is unknown.

This CDR3 has 13 amino acids. The V segment lost 7 bases and the J segment 5 bases; nucleotides outside the gene matches: 6. The germline gives CDR1 MNHEY, CDR2 SVGAGI. One frozen approximately 520,000-cell aliquot per fraction was sequenced. Assay: immunoSEQ multiplex PCR; the TCRdb copy retains only in-frame clones and omits some. Among several thousand clones listed, 62% were seen once. Sequenced material: lymphocytes from the gut lamina propria. This TCR was recovered from a man in his 60s with celiac disease on a gluten-free diet. The chain employs TRBV6-5 and TRBJ2-5; 8 bases match TRBD1. The DNA of the CDR3 is TGTGCCAGCACCGGACAGGGTCTGGAGACCCAGTACTTC. This translates into CASTGQGLETQYF.